Below, 2 T cell receptor beta chains from the same sample are listed, as sequenced in a study of blood T cell repertoires in COVID-19. The table came from immunoSEQ multiplex PCR; TCRdb's copy has only in-frame clones and leaves some out. The sample consists of 250,000 to 300,000 clones, 85% to 90% of them appearing once. The sequencing sample was made of PBMCs or T cells enriched from blood (not recorded which). Every receptor here comes from a woman in her sixties or seventies in a cohort exposed to, infected with or recovered from COVID-19 (not recorded which).

V and J are TRBV19 and TRBJ2-5; the match to TRBD2 covers 7 bases. The CDR3 loop spans 13 amino acids. Germline trimming cut 7 bases from V and 4 bases from J; bases unmatched to any gene: 6. CDR1 and CDR2 from the germline V gene are LNHDA and SQIVND (reference sequence). As DNA, the CDR3 is TGTGCCAGTAAAGCGGGAAAGACAGAGACCCAGTACTTC. It encodes CASKAGKTETQYF.

This clone was seen only once. This chain connects TRBV11-2 to TRBJ2-1; 12 bases are shared with TRBD2. The germline V gene has CDR1 SGHAT and CDR2 FQNNGV. CDR3 length: 19 amino acids. V was pared by 1 base and J by 0 bases, with 7 bases of the junction left unmatched. CDR3 in amino acids: CASSLVGLAGPSSYNEQFF. CDR3 sequence (DNA): TGTGCCAGCAGCTTAGTCGGACTAGCGGGACCGAGCTCCTACAATGAGCAGTTCTTC.